The 4 T cell receptor beta chains in this list originate from one sample, sequenced in a study of early T cells in non-severe SARS-CoV-2 infection (dated by TCRdb to the early 2020s). Library preparation was by 5' RACE. The sequencing machine was a NextSeq 500. TCRdb passed the public sequencing reads through fastp at Q25 and MiXCR, retaining productive beta sequences. Rows with a matching CDR3 protein are joined into one entry that keeps the most common DNA and genes. The sample contains 60,000 to 85,000 distinct CDR3 sequences, less than 20% of them found a single time. The top ten constitute roughly an eighth of the sample. Sequencing was done on a sample of whole blood. The source is an adult who was a healthcare worker with PCR-confirmed SARS-CoV-2 infection or an uninfected control (not recorded which).

The rearrangement joins TRBV6-5 to TRBJ2-7; maybe TRBD2 (6 bases). The CDR3 totals 15 residues. The V end lost 6 bases, the J end lost 3 bases, and 18 bases lay between the germline ends. From germline, CDR1 is MNHEY and CDR2 SVGAGI. The CDR3 DNA sequence: TGTGCCAGCAGCCGCCGACTAGATCTAAACTACGAGCAGTACTTC. This encodes CASSRRLDLNYEQYF.

This clonotype has just a few counts. The chain carries TRBV18 and TRBJ2-1; 9 positions agree with TRBD1. With V trimmed by 2 bases and J by 9 bases, 5 bases remained unmatched. The CDR3 has 14 amino acids. Germline-derived CDR1 and CDR2 are KGHSH and LQKENI. CDR3 sequence reads: CASSPKQGAIEQFF. CDR3 sequence (DNA): TGTGCCAGCTCACCAAAACAGGGGGCTATTGAGCAGTTCTTC.

This clonotype was picked up many times. V usage is TRBV10-1 and J usage is TRBJ2-3; no clear D gene. CDR1 is WNHNN, CDR2 SYGVQD, per germline (reference sequence). The V end lost 4 bases, the J end lost 3 bases, and 8 bases lay between the germline ends. The CDR3 contains 13 residues. CDR3 nucleotides: TGCGCCAGCAGTGTTTTAAATACAGATACGCAGTATTTT. As protein: CASSVLNTDTQYF.

Points on this clonotype: An end of the junction differs from the germline gene, which may be a read error. The chain recombines TRBV5-1 with TRBJ1-1; D unresolved. The CDR3 consists of 14 residues. The germline V gene has CDR1 SGHRS and CDR2 YFSETQ. The CDR3 DNA follows: TGCGCCAGCAGCTTGGAGCGGTCATTACCCGAAGTTTTCTTT. Translation gives CASSLERSLPEVFF.